This record looks at one TCR beta chain sequence and its context. The target of this receptor is not known. Base qualities are not at hand, and no much larger clone is one base apart. The donors were included in the validation cohort of over a hundred subjects, a group kept apart from the approximately 700-subject first cohort. As encoded in the germline V gene (reference sequence), CDR1 is SEHNR while CDR2 is FQNEAQ. V is pared back by 1 base and J by 8 bases, with 15 bases lying between the germline termini. Including the terminal cysteine and phenylalanine, the CDR3 comprises 15 residues. CDR3 DNA only is kept here, 45 bases in frame from base 1. Preparation of the library involved the immunoSEQ multiplex PCR assay. The paper's processing steps were these. To diagnose cytomegalovirus status from the catalog of TCR beta chain sequences, a statistical classification framework was built. TCRdb obtained this table from immuneACCESS and retained in-frame rearrangements with V and J assigned. These tables miss some clones; where compared with another copy, unresolved V genes account for less than half of the shortfall, and the remainder is unexplained. The DNA was the basis for D and trimming; V, J and clone size are from that table. For this sample there are hundreds of thousands of clones; approximately 90% appear just once. Together, the top ten hold approximately 0.86% of the sample.

The source of the sample is a study of cytomegalovirus exposure and HLA in healthy donors (dated by TCRdb to about 2017). Study-wide context: The 650 to 750 repertoires of the first cohort and the 95 to 150 validation repertoires were produced on the same platform, according to a later analysis. To predict cytomegalovirus infection status, the study combined high-throughput TCR immunosequencing, statistical association of individual TCRs with disease status, and machine learning. In addition to the first cohort of 666 subjects, a separate validation cohort of over 90 different subjects was used. The study was designed to test whether signatures of past pathogen exposure could be identified by cataloging public T cell receptors.

Overall results and qualifications from the work: A later analysis had no HLA typing for the validation cohort, so co-occurrence there was scored across all 130 or so repertoires. The study gave a list of over 150 TCR beta chains associated with cytomegalovirus. Most TCR sequences were seen in very few donors, while some public TCRs were found in many individuals. The authors suggested that the approach could potentially be generalized to other disease states and immunological phenotypes. The classifier was reported to diagnose cytomegalovirus status with high specificity and sensitivity in both the original cohort and the validation cohort. Three of the identified cytomegalovirus-associated TCR beta chains were confirmed in vitro to be specific for cytomegalovirus antigens. Of the cluster scores, approximately 95% were above 0 in a later analysis, which found that TCRs clustered in the first cohort also tended to co-occur in the 120 validation repertoires.

Recombination joined TRBV7-9 with TRBJ2-1; no D gene is confidently identified. Sequencing input: PBMCs. The source is a woman between 18 and 30 years old in good health and CMV-seronegative. The CDR3 protein is CASSLDIRIIDEQFF. The nucleotide sequence is TGTGCCAGCAGCTTAGACATCCGCATCATCGATGAGCAGTTCTTC.